This passage covers 20 T cell receptor beta chains from one sample sequenced in a study of T cell responses to AZD1222 COVID-19 vaccine. The protocol was immunoSEQ multiplex PCR, while the TCRdb copy is restricted to in-frame clones and leaves out a portion. The sample includes fewer than 130,000 clones, around 90% seen only once; the top ten take about 1.2%. The sequenced sample was peripheral blood, obtained on day 0 of AZD1222 vaccination. The receptors here all came from an adult in good health.

J is TRBJ2-5 and V is TRBV12-3 or TRBV12-4, with D uncertain. CDR3 size: 11 residues. V shed 6 bases and J shed 5 bases, with 7 bases lying between them. The CDR3 nucleotides read TGTGCCAGCAGCCGTGTTGAGACCCAGTACTTC. It yields the protein CASSRVETQYF.

The chain combines TRBV11-3 with TRBJ2-5; no definite D call. With 2 bases removed from V and 5 bases from J, the gap between germline ends came to 9 bases. Germline CDR1 reads SGHNT; CDR2 reads YENEEA. There are 13 residues in the CDR3. The CDR3 is CASSLTGWETQYF. The CDR3 DNA sequence: TGTGCCAGCAGCTTAACGGGTTGGGAGACCCAGTACTTC.

The sample holds one count of this clone. The chain couples TRBV6-2 or TRBV6-3 to TRBJ1-5, with TRBD1 as a possible D gene (6 bases). V lost 2 bases, J lost 3 bases, and 11 bases lay in between. Germline V gives CDR1 MNHEY, CDR2 SVGEGT. The CDR3 runs 15 residues. In nucleotides, the CDR3 is TGTGCCAGCAGTTACGGGGGCGGACTCAATCAGCCCCAGCATTTT. It is translated as CASSYGGGLNQPQHF.

The CDR3 coding sequence is TGTGCCAGCAGCCCCCGGACAGGGCGTATCACTGAAGCTTTCTTT. Translation: CASSPRTGRITEAFF. The chain recombines TRBV4-2 with TRBJ1-1; TRBD1 aligns across 8 bases. The V segment lost 4 bases and the J segment 4 bases; nucleotides outside the gene matches: 8. In germline, CDR1 is LGHNA, CDR2 YNFKEQ. This CDR3 has 15 amino acids.

V gene TRBV29-1 combines with J gene TRBJ2-1; D assignment may be TRBD1 or TRBD2 (6 bases each). This CDR3 comprises 13 residues. CDR1 and CDR2 (germline): SQVTM, ANQGSEA. V was trimmed by 6 bases and J by 10 bases, leaving 19 bases between them. The CDR3 nucleotides are TGCAGCGTGAGGGGGACTCCTTATTCCGAGCAGTTCTTC. Protein product: CSVRGTPYSEQFF.

The genes are TRBV6-4 and TRBJ1-4; 9 nucleotides line up with TRBD1. Germline CDR1 and CDR2: MRHNA and SNTAGT. After removal of 6 bases from V and 6 bases from J, the junction contained 14 bases not matched to a gene. This CDR3 has 17 amino acids. CDR3: CASRSEAHRGRDEKLFF. The CDR3 DNA is TGTGCCAGCAGGAGTGAGGCCCACAGGGGGCGGGATGAAAAACTGTTTTTT.

V is TRBV29-1 and J is TRBJ1-2; possible D gene TRBD1, 6 bases. Germline V CDR1 and CDR2: SQVTM, ANQGSEA. There are 12 residues in the CDR3. V dropped 7 bases and J dropped 5 bases, with 14 bases sitting between them. CDR3: CSGVQQGYGYTF. CDR3 DNA sequence: TGCAGCGGTGTTCAACAGGGATATGGCTACACCTTC.

Here the CDR3 reads CASSSGTGGYEQYF. CDR3 nucleotides: TGTGCCAGCAGTTCCGGGACAGGGGGCTACGAGCAGTACTTC. The chain carries TRBV6-2 or TRBV6-3 and TRBJ2-7; 11 bases map to TRBD1. The CDR3 loop spans 14 amino acids. CDR1 and CDR2 from the germline V gene are MNHEY and SVGEGT. With V trimmed by 4 bases and J by 3 bases, 2 bases remained unmatched.

The chain uses TRBV3-1 (or the pseudogene TRBV3-2) and TRBJ1-6; tentative D call: TRBD1 (6 bases). V was pared by 2 bases and J by 5 bases, with 13 bases between. The length of the CDR3 is 16 residues. Germline CDR1 is LGHDT and CDR2 is YNNKEL (reference sequence). CDR3 nucleotide sequence: TGTGCCAGCAGCCAACGGACAGACGACAATAATTCACCCCTCCACTTT. The encoded protein is CASSQRTDDNNSPLHF.

This clone came up once. The chain employs TRBV14 and TRBJ2-2; D ambiguous. With 3 bases removed from V and 4 bases from J, the gap between germline ends came to 12 bases. CDR1 is SGHDN and CDR2 is FVKESK in the germline V gene. The CDR3 runs to 15 residues. The CDR3 protein is CASSQVKGATGELFF. The CDR3 nucleotides read TGTGCCAGCAGCCAGGTTAAGGGTGCCACCGGGGAGCTGTTTTTT.

V and J are TRBV27 and TRBJ2-6; D remains ambiguous. Germline CDR1 is MNHEY and CDR2 is SMNVEV (reference sequence). CDR3 size: 15 residues. V was pared by 4 bases and J by 0 bases, with 7 bases between. CDR3 coding DNA: TGTGCCAGCAGTTCAGCTCGCTCTGGGGCCAACGTCCTGACTTTC. It is translated as CASSSARSGANVLTF.

The chain recombines TRBV5-6 with TRBJ1-2, with unresolved D. The length of the CDR3 is 14 residues. Germline V CDR1 and CDR2: SGHDT, YYEEEE. The V end was cut by 0 bases, the J end by 3 bases, with 9 bases between. The CDR3 loop is CASSLGSRDYGYTF. CDR3 DNA: TGTGCCAGCAGCTTGGGTAGCCGAGACTATGGCTACACCTTC.

The V call is TRBV9, the J call TRBJ1-1; the D is unclear. The V and J ends lost 2 bases and 4 bases respectively, with 9 bases between them. In germline, CDR1 is SGDLS, CDR2 YYNGEE. CDR3 size: 13 residues. The DNA for the CDR3 is TGTGCCAGCAGCGTTGCCGGGAGCACTGAAGCTTTCTTT. Its translation: CASSVAGSTEAFF. Together with reference TRBV9 and TRBJ1-1, the CDR3 gives the full variable domain: DSGVTQTPKHLITATGQRVTLRCSPRSGDLSVYWYQQSLDQGLQFLIQYYNGEERAKGNILERFSAQQFPDLHSELNLSSLELGDSALYFCASSVAGSTEAFFGQGTRLTVV.

Remarks on this clone: One end of the junction is discordant with germline, which a read error may explain. This chain links TRBV7-2 with TRBJ2-1; 9 nucleotides match TRBD2. CDR3 length equals 16 residues. In germline, CDR1 is SGHTA, CDR2 FQGNSA. The CDR3 region is CVSSLGGASGMNEQFF. The DNA for the CDR3 is TGTGTCAGCAGCTTAGGGGGGGCTAGCGGGATGAATGAGCAGTTCTTC.

The chain uses TRBV7-9 and TRBJ2-7, with 8 bases identical to TRBD2. V dropped 5 bases and J dropped 6; count of bases not matched to a gene: 3. Germline-derived CDR1 and CDR2 are SEHNR and FQNEAQ (reference sequence). The CDR3 has 12 amino acids. Here the CDR3 DNA reads TGTGCCAGCAGCGGGCTAGCGGGCGAGCAGTACTTC. This sequence encodes CASSGLAGEQYF.

This chain links TRBV6-2 or TRBV6-3 with TRBJ1-1; D perhaps matches TRBD1 (6 bases). Germline assignment: CDR1 MNHEY and CDR2 SVGEGT. Deletions cut 5 bases from V and 7 bases from J, with 8 bases between. The CDR3 is made up of 11 amino acids. Here the CDR3 DNA reads TGTGCCAGCAGTAAGACAGGTGAAGCTTTCTTT. Translating gives CASSKTGEAFF.

This clone has a single count. The chain couples TRBV6-1 to TRBJ1-4; D call uncertain. Germline-derived CDR1 and CDR2 are MNHNS and SASEGT. CDR3 length: 14 amino acids. The V and J ends lost 3 bases and 4 bases respectively, with 9 bases between them. DNA for the CDR3: TGTGCCAGCAGTGATGGGCAGTTTAATGAAAAACTGTTTTTT. This encodes CASSDGQFNEKLFF.

This sequence joins TRBV3-1 (or the pseudogene TRBV3-2) and TRBJ2-5; 9 nucleotides match TRBD2. Losses at the gene ends were 1 base for V and 2 bases for J; bases not matched to a gene: 5. In germline, CDR1 is LGHDT, CDR2 YNNKEL (reference sequence). The CDR3 sequence is 16 residues long. CDR3 coding DNA: TGTGCCAGCAGCCAAGTTGGCGGGAGGGATCAAGAGACCCAGTACTTC. It encodes CASSQVGGRDQETQYF.

The table lists this clone with a few counts. The chain recombines TRBV5-8 with TRBJ1-6, with D unclear. V was trimmed by 2 bases and J by 5 bases, leaving 5 bases between them. This CDR3 has 13 amino acids. From germline, CDR1 is SGHTS and CDR2 YDEGEE. CDR3 nucleotide sequence: TGTGCCAGCAGCTTTCGGGATAATTCACCCCTCCACTTT. Encoded protein: CASSFRDNSPLHF.

V and J are TRBV3-1 (or the pseudogene TRBV3-2) and TRBJ2-1; TRBD2 agrees at 9 bases. Germline values: CDR1 LGHDT, CDR2 YNNKEL (reference sequence). The V segment lost 3 bases and the J segment 7 bases; nucleotides outside the gene matches: 7. The CDR3 totals 15 residues. The CDR3 sequence: CASSQGGRALNEQFF. Written as DNA, the CDR3 is TGTGCCAGCAGCCAGGGCGGGAGGGCTCTGAATGAGCAGTTCTTC.